This paragraph reports one T cell receptor beta chain. This clonotype was seen at least ten times. The antigen it binds to is not known. Base qualities were left out, and no much larger clone turns up one base away. The data stem from a study of T cells in Graves' hyperthyroidism and ophthalmopathy (dated by TCRdb to about 2019). Looking at the study overall: Peripheral blood was sampled at the time of initial diagnosis, prior to any treatment. Following sampling, methimazole starting at 30 mg daily was given to hyperthyroidism patients, and high-dose intravenous methylprednisolone was given to ophthalmopathy patients. TCR Vbeta CDR3 sequencing of 130 to 150 peripheral blood samples (43 ophthalmopathy, over 70 hyperthyroidism and approximately 17 progressor patients) is reported in the paper. The 100 discovery patients were divided at random into training and test sets in a 7:3 ratio. Whether ophthalmopathy could be predicted prospectively was tested in an independent validation cohort made up of 18 to 20 hyperthyroidism patients plus 17 patients who later progressed to ophthalmopathy. In addition, the study compared T-cell repertoires in thyroid tissue and in blood from over 5 Graves' hyperthyroidism patients. TCR V-J signatures able to tell the groups apart were searched for in a discovery cohort of 90 to 100 patients, of whom under 45 had Graves' ophthalmopathy and 55 to 65 had stable Graves' hyperthyroidism.

Paper-wide results and their limitations: No statistical method was used to fix the sample size in advance, and group allocation was not hidden from the investigators. In validation, progression to ophthalmopathy was predicted by the model with 70.59% sensitivity and 72% to 80% specificity, a median of roughly 6.4 months before onset. In cross-validation, a model built on a 13 V-J signature told ophthalmopathy apart from stable hyperthyroidism with just under 90% sensitivity and roughly 81% specificity, and in testing the same model reached 80%/75%. Most expanded thyroid clonotypes (frequency above 0.001) were also found in blood, which suggests that blood repertoires may mirror thyroid immune responses.

TCR beta CDR3 regions were amplified from RNA transcripts. A first-round RT-PCR of the TCR CDR3 used the HTBI primer set with the Qiagen OneStep RT-PCR kit. A second multiplex PCR round built the libraries, followed by size selection and purification. Libraries were sequenced paired-end with 100 bp reads on an Illumina HiSeq2000. For the original study's pipeline: SOAPnuke was used to process the raw data, throwing out any read that contained adapters or uncalled bases, had a mean Phred below 15, or lacked an exact constant-primer or identifier match. High-quality paired reads were merged with COPE v1.2.5, and unique nucleotide sequences were defined as clonotypes. MiTCR v1.1 was used to align the clonotypes against IMGT TRBV, TRBD and TRBJ reference segments. Only V-J combinations with frequency above 0.0001, covering approximately 99% of repertoires, were analysed. A TCS score was defined as the ratio of F50 (clonal expansion) to E x V (chaos), with BLOSUM62-based TCRdist applied between CDR3 peptides within each V-J. Welch's t-statistics and random forest reduced several hundred V-J features to some 14, which were used in a naive Bayes classifier (R e1071). Starting from the raw public reads, TCRdb applied fastp trimming at Q25, assembled clones with MiXCR and retained in-frame beta chains. Entries are consolidated by CDR3 protein sequence, retaining the most common genes and DNA. The V and J calls shown here were made by TCRdb, not taken from the authors' results. The sample contains approximately 530,000 distinct CDR3 sequences, roughly a sixth of them found a single time. The top ten constitute 15% to 20% of the sample.

Stable Graves' hyperthyroidism was defined as no progression to ophthalmopathy during 18 months of follow-up. Hyperthyroidism patients were newly diagnosed, had a disease duration of under 2 months, and were aged 18 to 65 years. Any patient with an uncontrolled infection, another autoimmune disease, pregnancy or lactation was excluded. Diagnoses were established on the basis of clinical symptoms, serum thyroxine and TRAb, thyroid ultrasound, and orbital computed tomography. PBMCs were separated from roughly 10 ml of fresh peripheral blood using Ficoll-Paque density gradient centrifugation. Total RNA was extracted with Trizol reagent, and quality was checked on an Agilent 2100 Bioanalyzer. The cysteine opens and the phenylalanine closes a CDR3 of 14 amino acids. Left in the record is the CDR3 DNA by itself, 42 bases read in frame from the first base. A distance of 15 bases separates the germline ends of V and J, which lose 10 bases and 0 bases respectively. Looking up the germline V gene yields CDR1 MNHNS and CDR2 SASEGT.

Sample: blood. The rearrangement combines TRBV6-1 with TRBJ1-1; the D gene is perhaps TRBD1, on 6 matching bases. The sequence was collected from a woman between 18 and 29 years old with Graves' hyperthyroidism. The nucleotide sequence is TGTGCCATTTGGGGGCGGGAGCTGAACACTGAAGCTTTCTTT. Translated, this is CAIWGRELNTEAFF.